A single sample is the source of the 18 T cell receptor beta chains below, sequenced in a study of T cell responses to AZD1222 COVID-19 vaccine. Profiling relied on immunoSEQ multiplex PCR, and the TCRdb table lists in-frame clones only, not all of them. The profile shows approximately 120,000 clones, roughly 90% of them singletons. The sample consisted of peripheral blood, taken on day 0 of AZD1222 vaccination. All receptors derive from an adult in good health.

Written as DNA, the CDR3 is TGCGCCAGCAGCCGCAGGACAGGGTACGAGCAGTACTTC. Protein product: CASSRRTGYEQYF. V is TRBV4-3 and J is TRBJ2-7; the match to TRBD1 covers 8 bases. Looked up from germline, CDR1 is LGHNA and CDR2 is YSLEER. CDR3 size: 13 residues. Trimming removed 4 bases from V and 4 bases from J; junction bases left unmatched: 3.

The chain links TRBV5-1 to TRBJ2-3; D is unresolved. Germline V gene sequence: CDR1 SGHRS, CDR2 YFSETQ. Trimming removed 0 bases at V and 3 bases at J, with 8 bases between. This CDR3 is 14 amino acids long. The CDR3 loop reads CASSLGTITDTQYF. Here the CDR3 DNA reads TGCGCCAGCAGCTTGGGGACCATAACAGATACGCAGTATTTT.

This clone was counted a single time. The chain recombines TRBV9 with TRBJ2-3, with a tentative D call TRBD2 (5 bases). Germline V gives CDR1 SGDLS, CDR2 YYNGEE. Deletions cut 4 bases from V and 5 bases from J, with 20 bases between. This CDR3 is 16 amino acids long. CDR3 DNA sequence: TGTGCCAGCAGCCTCGCCCTCCCGGGATCAGAAGATACGCAGTATTTT. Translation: CASSLALPGSEDTQYF.

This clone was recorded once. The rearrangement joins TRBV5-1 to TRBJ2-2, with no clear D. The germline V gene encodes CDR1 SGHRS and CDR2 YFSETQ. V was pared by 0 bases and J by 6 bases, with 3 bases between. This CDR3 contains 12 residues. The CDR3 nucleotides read TGCGCCAGCAGCTTGGTTTCCGGGGAGCTGTTTTTT. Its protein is CASSLVSGELFF.

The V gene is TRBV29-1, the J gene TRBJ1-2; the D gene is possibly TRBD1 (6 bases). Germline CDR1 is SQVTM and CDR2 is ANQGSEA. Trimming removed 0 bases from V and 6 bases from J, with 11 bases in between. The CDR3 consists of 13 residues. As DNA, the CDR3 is TGCAGCGTTGAAGATCGGACAGAGCATGGCTACACCTTC. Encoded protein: CSVEDRTEHGYTF.

In DNA, the CDR3 is TGTGCCTGGAGTGCTGGGGACTACGAGCAGTACTTC. Its protein is CAWSAGDYEQYF. The chain couples TRBV30 to TRBJ2-7; no clear D. Germline V lookup: CDR1 GTSNPN, CDR2 SVGIG (reference sequence). With 1 base removed from V and 3 bases from J, the gap between germline ends came to 7 bases. The CDR3 has 12 amino acids.

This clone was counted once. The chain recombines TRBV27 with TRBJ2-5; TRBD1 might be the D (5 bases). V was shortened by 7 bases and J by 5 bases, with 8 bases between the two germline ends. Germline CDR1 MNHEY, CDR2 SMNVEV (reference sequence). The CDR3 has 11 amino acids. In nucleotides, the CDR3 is TGTGCCAGCAAGGGGATCGAGACCCAGTACTTC. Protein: CASKGIETQYF.

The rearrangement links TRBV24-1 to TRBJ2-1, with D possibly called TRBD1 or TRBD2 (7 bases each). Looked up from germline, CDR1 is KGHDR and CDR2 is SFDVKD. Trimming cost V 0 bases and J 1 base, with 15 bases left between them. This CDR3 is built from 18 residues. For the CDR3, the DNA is TGTGCCACCAGTGATTTGCGGGCCAGGGGGGGTTCCTACAATGAGCAGTTCTTC. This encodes CATSDLRARGGSYNEQFF.

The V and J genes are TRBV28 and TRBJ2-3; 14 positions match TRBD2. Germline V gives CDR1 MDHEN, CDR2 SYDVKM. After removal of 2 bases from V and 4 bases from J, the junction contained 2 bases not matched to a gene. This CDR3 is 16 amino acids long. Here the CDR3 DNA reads TGTGCCAGCAGTTTACGGACTAGCGGGAGGTCAGATACGCAGTATTTT. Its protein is CASSLRTSGRSDTQYF.

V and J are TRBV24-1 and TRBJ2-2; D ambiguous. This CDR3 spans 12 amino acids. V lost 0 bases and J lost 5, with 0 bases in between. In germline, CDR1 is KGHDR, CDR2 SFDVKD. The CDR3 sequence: CATSDLTGELFF. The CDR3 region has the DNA TGTGCCACCAGTGATTTGACCGGGGAGCTGTTTTTT.

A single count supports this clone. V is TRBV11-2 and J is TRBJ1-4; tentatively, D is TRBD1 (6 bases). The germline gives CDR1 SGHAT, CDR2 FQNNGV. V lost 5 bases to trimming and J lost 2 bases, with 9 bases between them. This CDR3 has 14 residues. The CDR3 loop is CASSVQGTNEKLFF. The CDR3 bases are TGTGCCAGCAGCGTCCAGGGGACTAATGAAAAACTGTTTTTT.

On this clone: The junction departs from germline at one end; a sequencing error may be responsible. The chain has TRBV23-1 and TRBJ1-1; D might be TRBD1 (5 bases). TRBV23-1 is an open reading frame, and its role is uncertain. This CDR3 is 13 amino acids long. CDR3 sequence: CAGRAYAETEAFF. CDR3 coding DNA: TGCGCCGGCAGGGCCTATGCGGAAACTGAAGCTTTCTTT.

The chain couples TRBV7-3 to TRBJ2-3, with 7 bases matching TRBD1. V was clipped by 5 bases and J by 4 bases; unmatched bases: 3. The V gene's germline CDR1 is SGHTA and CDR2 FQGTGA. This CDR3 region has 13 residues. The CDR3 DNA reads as TGTGCCAGCAGCGTAGGGGGCGCAGATACGCAGTATTTT. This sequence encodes CASSVGGADTQYF.

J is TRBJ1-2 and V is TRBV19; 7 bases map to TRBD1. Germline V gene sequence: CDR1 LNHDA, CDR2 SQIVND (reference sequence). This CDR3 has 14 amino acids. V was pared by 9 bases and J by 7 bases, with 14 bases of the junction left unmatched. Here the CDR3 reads CASVPTGVGGGYTF. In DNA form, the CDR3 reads TGTGCCAGCGTTCCAACAGGGGTTGGTGGTGGCTACACCTTC.

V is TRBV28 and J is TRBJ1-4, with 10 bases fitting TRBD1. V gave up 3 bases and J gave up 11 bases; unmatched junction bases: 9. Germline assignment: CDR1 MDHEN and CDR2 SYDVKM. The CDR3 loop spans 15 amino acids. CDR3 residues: CASSFQATGGTKLFF. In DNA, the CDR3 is TGTGCCAGCAGTTTTCAGGCGACAGGGGGCACGAAACTGTTTTTT.

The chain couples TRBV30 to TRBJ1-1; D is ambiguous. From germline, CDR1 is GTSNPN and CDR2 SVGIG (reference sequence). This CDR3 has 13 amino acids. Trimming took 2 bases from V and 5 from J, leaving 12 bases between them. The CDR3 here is CAWSNQLGTEAFF. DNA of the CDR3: TGTGCCTGGAGTAATCAACTGGGAACTGAAGCTTTCTTT.

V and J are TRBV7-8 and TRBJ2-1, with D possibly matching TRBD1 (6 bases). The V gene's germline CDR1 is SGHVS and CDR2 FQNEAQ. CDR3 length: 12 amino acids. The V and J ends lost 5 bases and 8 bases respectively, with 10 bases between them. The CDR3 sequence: CASSDRTDEQFF. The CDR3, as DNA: TGTGCCAGCAGCGACAGGACCGATGAGCAGTTCTTC.

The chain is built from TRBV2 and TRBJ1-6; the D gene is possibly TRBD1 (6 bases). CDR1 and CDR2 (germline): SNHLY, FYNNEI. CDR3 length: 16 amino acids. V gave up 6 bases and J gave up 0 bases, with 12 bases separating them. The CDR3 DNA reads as TGTGCCAGCAGCGGTACAGGGAGCTCCTATAATTCACCCCTCCACTTT. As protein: CASSGTGSSYNSPLHF.